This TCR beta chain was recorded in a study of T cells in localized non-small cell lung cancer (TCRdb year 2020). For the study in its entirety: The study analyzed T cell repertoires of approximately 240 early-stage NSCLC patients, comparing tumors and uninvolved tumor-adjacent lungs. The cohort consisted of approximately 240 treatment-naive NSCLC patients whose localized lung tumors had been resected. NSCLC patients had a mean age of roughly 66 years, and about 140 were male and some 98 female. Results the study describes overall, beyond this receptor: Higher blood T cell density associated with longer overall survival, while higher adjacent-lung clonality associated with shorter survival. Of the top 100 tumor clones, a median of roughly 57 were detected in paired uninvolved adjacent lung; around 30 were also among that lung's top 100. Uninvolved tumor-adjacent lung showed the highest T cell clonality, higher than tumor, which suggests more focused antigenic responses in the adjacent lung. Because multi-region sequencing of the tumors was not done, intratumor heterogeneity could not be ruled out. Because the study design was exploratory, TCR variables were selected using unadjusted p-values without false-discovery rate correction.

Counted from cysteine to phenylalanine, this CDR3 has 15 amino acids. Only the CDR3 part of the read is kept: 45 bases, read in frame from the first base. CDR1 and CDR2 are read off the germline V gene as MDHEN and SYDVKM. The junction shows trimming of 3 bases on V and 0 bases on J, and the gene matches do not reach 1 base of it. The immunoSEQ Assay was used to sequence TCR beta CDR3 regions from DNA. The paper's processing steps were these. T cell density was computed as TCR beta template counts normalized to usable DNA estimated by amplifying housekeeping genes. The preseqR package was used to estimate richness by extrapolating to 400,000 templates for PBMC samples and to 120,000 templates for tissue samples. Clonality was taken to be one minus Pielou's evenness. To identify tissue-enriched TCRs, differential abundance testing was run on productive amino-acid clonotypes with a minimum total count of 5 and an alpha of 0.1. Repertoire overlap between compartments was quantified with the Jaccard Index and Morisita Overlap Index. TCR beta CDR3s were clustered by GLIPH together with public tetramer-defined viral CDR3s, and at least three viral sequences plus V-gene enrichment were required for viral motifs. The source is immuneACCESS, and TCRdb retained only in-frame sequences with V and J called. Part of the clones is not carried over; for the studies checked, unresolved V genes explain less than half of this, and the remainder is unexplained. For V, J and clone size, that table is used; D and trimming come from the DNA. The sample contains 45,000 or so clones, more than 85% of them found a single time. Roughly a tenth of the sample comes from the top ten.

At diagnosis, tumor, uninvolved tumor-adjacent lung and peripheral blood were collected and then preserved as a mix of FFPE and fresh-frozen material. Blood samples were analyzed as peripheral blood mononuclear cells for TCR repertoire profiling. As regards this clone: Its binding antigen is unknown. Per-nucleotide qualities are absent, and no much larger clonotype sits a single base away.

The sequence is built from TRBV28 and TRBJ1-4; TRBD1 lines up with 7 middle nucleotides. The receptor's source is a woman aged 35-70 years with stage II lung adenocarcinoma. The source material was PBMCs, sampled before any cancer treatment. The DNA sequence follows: TGTGCCAGCAGTTTCACAGGGGCAACTAATGAAAAACTGTTTTTT. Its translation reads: CASSFTGATNEKLFF.